This passage covers 27 T cell receptor beta chains from one sample sequenced in a study of early T cells in non-severe SARS-CoV-2 infection. TCRdb recomputed calls from the 5' RACE reads with MiXCR, one row per CDR3 protein. The profile covers tens of thousands of distinct CDR3 sequences, with 9% to 15% appearing a single time and 5% to 8% taken by the ten largest. The sequenced sample consisted of whole blood. These receptors were collected from an adult who was a healthcare worker with PCR-confirmed SARS-CoV-2 infection or an uninfected control (not recorded which).

The table lists this clonotype with many counts. The CDR3 DNA sequence: TGCGCCAGCAGCCAAGTAGTAGTTGGGGCCCTCTACGAGCAGTACTTC. The encoded protein is CASSQVVVGALYEQYF. The V and J genes are TRBV4-1 and TRBJ2-7; D is possibly TRBD1 (5 bases). V dropped 1 base and J dropped 3 bases, with 16 bases sitting between them. Germline CDR1 MGHRA, CDR2 YSYEKL. The CDR3 has 16 amino acids.

Ten or more counts support this clonotype. A junction boundary mismatches the germline segment, possibly from a read error. The CDR3 DNA reads as TGTGCCGGCAGCCAGAGTCCCCTGAGTGCCACAAACCCCGGGGAGCTGTTTTTT. Encoded protein: CAGSQSPLSATNPGELFF. The chain is built from TRBV7-8 and TRBJ2-2, with no clear D. The CDR3 length is 18 residues. Germline V lookup: CDR1 SGHVS, CDR2 FQNEAQ.

This sequence joins TRBV9 and TRBJ2-7, with 9 bases fitting TRBD1. The CDR3 extends over 14 amino acids. V was pared by 0 bases and J by 10 bases, with 8 bases of the junction left unmatched. Germline V gene lookup returns CDR1 SGDLS and CDR2 YYNGEE. The CDR3 bases are TGTGCCAGCAGCGTAGCCCCGACAGGGGGTGAACAGTACTTC. Its protein is CASSVAPTGGEQYF.

V and J are TRBV29-1 and TRBJ2-7; a possible D gene is TRBD1 (6 bases). The germline V gene encodes CDR1 SQVTM and CDR2 ANQGSEA. V was shortened by 6 bases and J by 2 bases, with 17 bases between the two germline ends. The CDR3 covers 14 residues. Here the CDR3 reads CSVAPGQRAYEQYF. The CDR3 DNA is TGCAGCGTCGCCCCCGGACAGAGGGCCTACGAGCAGTACTTC.

The gene calls are TRBV20-1 and TRBJ2-7, with D maybe TRBD2 (6 bases). CDR1 is DFQATT, CDR2 SNEGSKA, per germline (reference sequence). Deletions cut 4 bases from V and 0 bases from J, with 16 bases between. The CDR3 loop spans 15 amino acids. Here the CDR3 reads CSAKGSRRASYEQYF. The CDR3 DNA sequence: TGCAGTGCTAAGGGTAGCAGGAGGGCCTCCTACGAGCAGTACTTC.

This clonotype was counted only a few times. This chain connects TRBV6-2 or TRBV6-3 to TRBJ1-1, with D perhaps TRBD1 (6 bases). V was cut by 2 bases and J by 7 bases, with 23 bases left in between. Germline CDR1 reads MNHEY; CDR2 reads SVGEGT. The CDR3 consists of 17 residues. CDR3 region: CASSYGYRDLLTFEAFF. CDR3 coding DNA: TGTGCCAGCAGTTACGGATACAGGGATCTCCTAACATTTGAAGCTTTCTTT.

This clonotype has a handful of counts. The chain joins TRBV5-4 to TRBJ2-5; 10 positions match TRBD1. Trimming removed 0 bases from V and 4 bases from J; junction bases left unmatched: 6. This CDR3 is 16 amino acids long. Germline CDR1 SGHNT, CDR2 YYREEE (reference sequence). The CDR3 nucleotides are TGTGCCAGCAGCTTGGCCCGGGACAGGGGAAGAGAGACCCAGTACTTC. This codes for CASSLARDRGRETQYF.

CDR3 bases: TGTGCCAGCAGCCAAGCGGGAGTAGGGACGCAGTATTTT. Amino acids: CASSQAGVGTQYF. The rearrangement joins TRBV7-2 to TRBJ2-3; 8 bases map to TRBD2. Trimming cost V 5 bases and J 9 bases; bases outside gene matches: 7. CDR1 is SGHTA, CDR2 FQGNSA, per germline. The CDR3 runs to 13 residues.

CDR3 amino acids: CASSSLKLYEQYF. The CDR3 DNA sequence: TGTGCCAGCTCGTCCCTGAAACTATACGAGCAGTACTTC. The rearrangement uses TRBV18 and TRBJ2-7; D remains unclear. The V and J ends lost 6 bases and 4 bases respectively, with 13 bases between them. There are 13 residues in the CDR3. The germline V gene encodes CDR1 KGHSH and CDR2 LQKENI. Full variable domain (rest looked up from reference TRBV18 and TRBJ2-7): NAGVMQNPRHLVRRRGQEARLRCSPMKGHSHVYWYRQLPEEGLKFMVYLQKENIIDESGMPKERFSAEFPKEGPSILRIQQVVRGDSAAYFCASSSLKLYEQYFGPGTRLTVT.

This chain uses TRBV2 with TRBJ2-5; no reliable D call. The CDR3 consists of 14 residues. The ends were cut back, 4 bases at V and 0 bases at J, with 9 bases in the middle. The germline CDR1 and CDR2 sequences are SNHLY and FYNNEI. CDR3 DNA: TGTGCCAGCAGTGGGCAGTCATACCAAGAGACCCAGTACTTC. This codes for CASSGQSYQETQYF.

This clonotype showed up just a few times. The chain uses TRBV5-1 and TRBJ2-3; TRBD2 might be the D (5 bases). Trimming took off 0 bases at V and 3 bases at J, with 11 bases between the two ends. Germline CDR1 and CDR2: SGHRS and YFSETQ. CDR3 length: 15 amino acids. The CDR3 DNA is TGCGCCAGCAGCTTGGACCCGAGGGCGACAGATACGCAGTATTTT. Its translation: CASSLDPRATDTQYF.

This clonotype came up a few times. V gene TRBV7-6 combines with J gene TRBJ2-3; D call uncertain. This CDR3 comprises 16 residues. Germline lookup yields CDR1 SGHVS and CDR2 FNYEAQ. V was pared by 1 base and J by 0 bases, with 11 bases between. Here the CDR3 DNA reads TGTGCCAGCAGCTTAGGACCTATTACTAGCACAGATACGCAGTATTTT. Its translation is CASSLGPITSTDTQYF. The full variable domain, with the rest looked up from reference TRBV7-6 and TRBJ2-3, is GAGVSQSPRYKVTKRGQDVALRCDPISGHVSLYWYRQALGQGPEFLTYFNYEAQQDKSGLPNDRFSAERPEGSISTLTIQRTEQRDSAMYRCASSLGPITSTDTQYFGPGTRLTVL.

This clonotype was observed a few times. This rearrangement joins TRBV27 to TRBJ2-1; D is undetermined. The CDR3 contains 12 residues. Germline CDR1 and CDR2: MNHEY and SMNVEV (reference sequence). Trimming left V 8 bases short and J 4 bases short, with 9 bases between. The CDR3 bases are TGTGCCAGCGGTTATAGGTACAATGAGCAGTTCTTC. Translation: CASGYRYNEQFF.

Only a few counts were recorded for this clonotype. This chain connects TRBV19 to TRBJ1-4; D not certain. Germline loops: CDR1 LNHDA, CDR2 SQIVND (reference sequence). This CDR3 is 15 amino acids long. The V end was cut by 4 bases, the J end by 0 bases, with 9 bases between. CDR3 residues: CASSTDLSTNEKLFF. The CDR3 coding sequence is TGTGCCAGTAGTACGGACCTCTCAACTAATGAAAAACTGTTTTTT.

The chain couples TRBV6-1 to TRBJ2-5; D could derive from TRBD1 or TRBD2 (5 bases each). Germline V gene sequence: CDR1 MNHNS, CDR2 SASEGT. The germline V and J ends were trimmed by 7 bases and 1 base, with 7 bases remaining between them. The CDR3 runs 12 residues. As DNA, the CDR3 is TGTGCCAGCACAGGGAGCCAAGAGACCCAGTACTTC. This sequence encodes CASTGSQETQYF.

This clonotype was found a few times. This chain connects TRBV7-3 to TRBJ2-3; possibly TRBD1 or TRBD2 for D (5 bases each). This CDR3 is built from 15 residues. The germline V gene encodes CDR1 SGHTA and CDR2 FQGTGA. V was cut by 0 bases and J by 3 bases, with 10 bases left in between. CDR3 sequence: CASSLTGGRTDTQYF. Written as DNA, the CDR3 is TGTGCCAGCAGCTTAACTGGGGGTCGGACAGATACGCAGTATTTT.

The V and J genes are TRBV4-1 and TRBJ2-2; D gene ambiguous. V gave up 5 bases and J gave up 2 bases, with 9 bases separating them. The germline V gene has CDR1 MGHRA and CDR2 YSYEKL. This CDR3 has 14 residues. The CDR3 bases are TGCGCCAGCAGCTTGGCCGGCAACACCGGGGAGCTGTTTTTT. Amino acid sequence: CASSLAGNTGELFF.

This clonotype was detected only a few times. The rearrangement uses TRBV28 and TRBJ1-4; a weak D match, TRBD1 (6 bases). Between the trimmed V and J ends, which lost 7 bases and 10 bases, there was a span of 22 bases. The CDR3 covers 15 residues. The germline V gene has CDR1 MDHEN and CDR2 SYDVKM. Here the CDR3 reads CASTASRQVQGKLFF. CDR3 nucleotide sequence: TGTGCCAGCACCGCCTCCCGACAGGTTCAGGGAAAACTGTTTTTT.

V gene TRBV12-3 or TRBV12-4 combines with J gene TRBJ1-5, with a possible D match to TRBD1 (5 bases). This CDR3 is 14 amino acids long. Trimming took 6 bases from V and 3 from J, leaving 12 bases between them. CDR3 sequence reads: CASSHGHFNQPQHF. CDR3 DNA sequence: TGTGCCAGCAGCCATGGACACTTCAATCAGCCCCAGCATTTT.

The chain couples TRBV20-1 to TRBJ1-1; TRBD1 is a possible D gene (6 bases). V was shortened by 7 bases and J by 7 bases, with 16 bases between the two germline ends. The germline gives CDR1 DFQATT, CDR2 SNEGSKA (reference sequence). The CDR3 runs 12 residues. The CDR3 nucleotides are TGCAGTGGAATCAGGGGATTGGGTGAAGCTTTCTTT. Its translation: CSGIRGLGEAFF.

The rearrangement uses TRBV7-7 and TRBJ2-1; 8 bases are a match to TRBD2. The V gene's germline CDR1 is SSHAT and CDR2 FNYEAQ (reference sequence). This CDR3 region has 13 residues. CDR3 in amino acids: CASGEDPYNEQFF. The CDR3 coding sequence is TGTGCTAGCGGGGAAGACCCCTACAATGAGCAGTTCTTC.

This clonotype came up a few times. The chain joins TRBV20-1 to TRBJ1-1; D gene unclear. Germline CDR1 DFQATT, CDR2 SNEGSKA (reference sequence). This CDR3 region has 15 residues. The V gene lost 0 bases and the J gene lost 1 base, with 12 bases spanning the gap. This CDR3 is CSARDRRTANTEAFF. Written as DNA, the CDR3 is TGCAGTGCTAGAGATCGGCGGACGGCGAACACTGAAGCTTTCTTT.

This chain joins TRBV7-9 and TRBJ2-3; 9 positions match TRBD2. Germline V CDR1 and CDR2: SEHNR, FQNEAQ (reference sequence). This CDR3 region has 16 residues. V was clipped by 4 bases and J by 2 bases; unmatched bases: 7. CDR3 DNA sequence: TGTGCCAGCAGCTCCCTTCTAGCGGGAAACACAGATACGCAGTATTTT. This gives the protein CASSSLLAGNTDTQYF.

A note on this clonotype: The junction and the germline gene differ at one end; a read error may be behind it. The rearrangement joins TRBV20-1 to TRBJ1-5; 7 bases agree with TRBD1. The germline V gene encodes CDR1 DFQATT and CDR2 SNEGSKA (reference sequence). CDR3 length equals 15 residues. CDR3 nucleotides: TGCAGTGCTAGAGATCCCCTGGGGAGGGGACAGCCCCTGCATTTT. Protein product: CSARDPLGRGQPLHF.

This clonotype occurred a few times. The chain uses TRBV30 and TRBJ2-7, with 13 bases that match TRBD2. Trimming took 4 bases from V and 3 from J; bases not matched to a gene: 9. Germline V gene sequence: CDR1 GTSNPN, CDR2 SVGIG (reference sequence). The CDR3 consists of 16 residues. The chain's CDR3 is CAWKERLAGGRYEQYF. In DNA, the CDR3 is TGTGCCTGGAAGGAGAGACTAGCGGGAGGTCGCTACGAGCAGTACTTC.

CDR3 amino acids: CAWSVQEDSPLHF. The DNA for the CDR3 is TGTGCCTGGAGTGTACAGGAGGATTCACCCCTCCACTTT. This chain joins TRBV30 and TRBJ1-6, with D perhaps matching TRBD1 (5 bases). Looked up from germline, CDR1 is GTSNPN and CDR2 is SVGIG (reference sequence). Trimming took 0 bases from V and 8 from J, leaving 8 bases between them. CDR3 length equals 13 residues.

The V call is TRBV7-9, the J call TRBJ2-1; the match to TRBD2 covers 10 bases. With V trimmed by 6 bases and J by 7 bases, 15 bases remained unmatched. Germline V lookup: CDR1 SEHNR, CDR2 FQNEAQ (reference sequence). The CDR3 runs to 17 residues. The CDR3 coding sequence is TGTGCCAGCAGGAGACTAGCGGGTACACCTAACGGGAATGAGCAGTTCTTC. Translating gives CASRRLAGTPNGNEQFF.